The T cell receptor (beta chain) under discussion was sequenced for a study of cytomegalovirus exposure and HLA in healthy donors. This clone came up a few times. Its antigen remains unknown. PCR used 60 Vbeta primers and 13 Jbeta primers. Produced via immunoSEQ multiplex PCR; TCRdb's table is partial and in-frame only. Here the sample spans 95,000 to 150,000 clones, 15% being singletons. Unrecorded immune exposure was likely among donors, who were nominally healthy when sampled. With 4 bases clipped from V and 7 bases from J, the junction kept 9 bases outside the gene matches. This CDR3 region has 16 residues. Germline values: CDR1 SGHAT, CDR2 FQNNGV. Regarding the study as a whole: Later work associated 16,951 TCR beta sequences with HLA alleles at 0.05 false discovery rate.

Material: PBMCs. The rearrangement uses TRBV11-2 and TRBJ2-1; 11 positions agree with TRBD2. This receptor was obtained from a woman aged 18-29 years in good health and CMV-seronegative. The CDR3 spells CASSYPGASGRNEQFF. The DNA of the CDR3 is TGTGCCAGCAGCTATCCGGGTGCTAGCGGGAGGAATGAGCAGTTCTTC.